The clone carrying this TCR beta chain was picked up a small number of times. PCR employed 60 Vbeta and 13 Jbeta primers. Data came from immunoSEQ multiplex PCR; TCRdb stores just in-frame clones and leaves some out. Of some 110,000 clones listed, roughly 80% are singletons. Germline lookup yields CDR1 MGHRA and CDR2 YSYEKL. CDR3 length: 16 residues. The V and J ends lost 4 bases and 10 bases respectively, with 22 bases between them. The data derive from a study of cytomegalovirus exposure and HLA in healthy donors. The chain joins TRBV4-1 to TRBJ1-4, with D perhaps TRBD1 (6 bases). Sequencing was done on a sample of PBMCs. The TCR was taken from a man aged 25 to 40 in good health and CMV-seropositive. The CDR3 spells CASSPSPQGRSPKLFF. In DNA, the CDR3 is TGCGCCAGCAGCCCAAGCCCTCAGGGGCGCTCCCCAAAACTGTTTTTT.